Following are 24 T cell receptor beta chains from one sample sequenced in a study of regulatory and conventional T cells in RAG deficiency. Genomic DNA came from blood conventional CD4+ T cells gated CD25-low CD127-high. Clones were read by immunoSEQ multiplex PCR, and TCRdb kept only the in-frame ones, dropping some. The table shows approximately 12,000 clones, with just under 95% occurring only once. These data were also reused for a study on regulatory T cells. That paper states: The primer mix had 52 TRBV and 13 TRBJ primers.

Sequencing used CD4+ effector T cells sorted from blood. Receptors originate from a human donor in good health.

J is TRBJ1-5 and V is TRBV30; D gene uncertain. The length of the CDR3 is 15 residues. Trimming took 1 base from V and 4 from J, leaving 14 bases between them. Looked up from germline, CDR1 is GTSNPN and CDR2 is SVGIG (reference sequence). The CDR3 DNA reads TGTGCCTGGAGTGAGCGCGGGATCCAAAATCAGCCCCAGCATTTT. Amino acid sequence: CAWSERGIQNQPQHF.

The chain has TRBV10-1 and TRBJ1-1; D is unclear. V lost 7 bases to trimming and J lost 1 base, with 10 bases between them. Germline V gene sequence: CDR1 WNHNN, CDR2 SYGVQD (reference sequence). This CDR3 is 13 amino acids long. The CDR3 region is CASTPARNTEAFF. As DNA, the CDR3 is TGCGCCAGCACCCCGGCAAGGAACACTGAAGCTTTCTTT.

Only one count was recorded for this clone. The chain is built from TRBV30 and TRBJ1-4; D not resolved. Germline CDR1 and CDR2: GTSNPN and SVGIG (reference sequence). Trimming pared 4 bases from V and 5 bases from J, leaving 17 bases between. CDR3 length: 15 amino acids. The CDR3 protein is CAWNPVEGGNEKLFF. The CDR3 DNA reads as TGTGCCTGGAACCCAGTGGAGGGAGGGAATGAAAAACTGTTTTTT.

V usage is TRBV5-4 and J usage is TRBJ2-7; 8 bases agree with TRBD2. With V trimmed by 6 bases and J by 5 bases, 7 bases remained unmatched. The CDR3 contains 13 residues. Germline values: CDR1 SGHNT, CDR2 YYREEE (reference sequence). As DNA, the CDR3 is TGTGCCAGCACCCCCCGGGGGGGTGACGAGCAGTACTTC. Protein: CASTPRGGDEQYF.

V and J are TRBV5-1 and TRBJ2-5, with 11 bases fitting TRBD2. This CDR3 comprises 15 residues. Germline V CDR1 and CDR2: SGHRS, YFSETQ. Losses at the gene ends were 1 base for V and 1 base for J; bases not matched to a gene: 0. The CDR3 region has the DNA TGCGCCAGCAGCTTGCTAGCGGGGGGCCAAGAGACCCAGTACTTC. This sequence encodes CASSLLAGGQETQYF.

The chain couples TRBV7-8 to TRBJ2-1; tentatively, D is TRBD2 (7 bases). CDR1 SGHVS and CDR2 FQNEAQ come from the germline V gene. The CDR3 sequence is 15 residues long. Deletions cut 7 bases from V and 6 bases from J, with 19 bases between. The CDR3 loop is CASTLGGAVRNEQFF. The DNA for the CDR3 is TGTGCCAGCACCCTAGGGGGGGCTGTGCGCAATGAGCAGTTCTTC.

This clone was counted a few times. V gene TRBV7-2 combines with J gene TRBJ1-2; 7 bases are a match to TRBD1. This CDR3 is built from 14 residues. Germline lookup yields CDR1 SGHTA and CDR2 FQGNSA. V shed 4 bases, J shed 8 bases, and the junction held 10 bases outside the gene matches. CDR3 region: CASSSPGQFWGYTF. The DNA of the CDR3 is TGTGCCAGCAGCTCCCCGGGACAGTTTTGGGGCTACACCTTC.

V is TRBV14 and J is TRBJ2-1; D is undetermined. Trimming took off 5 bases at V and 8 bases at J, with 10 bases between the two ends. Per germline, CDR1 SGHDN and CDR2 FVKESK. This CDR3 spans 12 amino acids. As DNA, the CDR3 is TGTGCCAGCAGCTCTCTGACCTATGAGCAGTTCTTC. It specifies CASSSLTYEQFF. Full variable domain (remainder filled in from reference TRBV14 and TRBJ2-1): EAGVTQFPSHSVIEKGQTVTLRCDPISGHDNLYWYRRVMGKEIKFLLHFVKESKQDESGMPNNRFLAERTGGTYSTLKVQPAELEDSGVYFCASSSLTYEQFFGPGTRLTVL.

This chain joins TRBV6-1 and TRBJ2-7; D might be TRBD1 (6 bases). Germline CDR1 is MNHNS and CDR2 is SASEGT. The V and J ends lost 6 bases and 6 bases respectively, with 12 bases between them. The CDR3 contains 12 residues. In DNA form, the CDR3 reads TGTGCCAGCAGATCTCAGGGGAGCGAGCAGTACTTC. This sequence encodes CASRSQGSEQYF.

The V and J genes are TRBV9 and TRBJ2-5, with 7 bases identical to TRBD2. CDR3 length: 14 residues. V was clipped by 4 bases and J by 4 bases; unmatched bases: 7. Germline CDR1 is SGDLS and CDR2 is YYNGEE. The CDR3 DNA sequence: TGTGCCAGCAGCACCACTTCGGGGGGAGAGACCCAGTACTTC. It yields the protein CASSTTSGGETQYF.

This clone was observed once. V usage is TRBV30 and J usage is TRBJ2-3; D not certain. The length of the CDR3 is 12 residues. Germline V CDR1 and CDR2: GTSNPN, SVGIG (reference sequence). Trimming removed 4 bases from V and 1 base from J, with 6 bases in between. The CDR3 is CAWISRTDTQYF. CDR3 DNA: TGTGCCTGGATCTCGCGCACAGATACGCAGTATTTT.

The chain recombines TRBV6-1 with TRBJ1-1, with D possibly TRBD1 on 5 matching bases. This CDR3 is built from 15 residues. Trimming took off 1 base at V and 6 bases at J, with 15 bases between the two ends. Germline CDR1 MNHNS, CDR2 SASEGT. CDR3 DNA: TGTGCCAGCAGTGAAGTTGGAGGGCTGGGGCCTGAAGCTTTCTTT. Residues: CASSEVGGLGPEAFF.

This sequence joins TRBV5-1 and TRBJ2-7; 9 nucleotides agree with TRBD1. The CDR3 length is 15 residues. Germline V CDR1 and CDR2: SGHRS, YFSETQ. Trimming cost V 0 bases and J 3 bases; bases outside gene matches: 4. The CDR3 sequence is CASSLGGTGSYEQYF. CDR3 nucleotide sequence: TGCGCCAGCAGCTTGGGGGGGACAGGGAGCTACGAGCAGTACTTC.

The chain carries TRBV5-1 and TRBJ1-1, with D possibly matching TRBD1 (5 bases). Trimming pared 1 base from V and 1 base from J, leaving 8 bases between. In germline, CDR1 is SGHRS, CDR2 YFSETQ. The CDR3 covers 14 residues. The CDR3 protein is CASSLWQGNTEAFF. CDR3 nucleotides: TGCGCCAGCAGCTTGTGGCAGGGGAACACTGAAGCTTTCTTT. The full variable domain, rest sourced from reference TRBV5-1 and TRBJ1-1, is KAGVTQTPRYLIKTRGQQVTLSCSPISGHRSVSWYQQTPGQGLQFLFEYFSETQRNKGNFPGRFSGRQFSNSRSEMNVSTLELGDSALYLCASSLWQGNTEAFFGQGTRLTVV.

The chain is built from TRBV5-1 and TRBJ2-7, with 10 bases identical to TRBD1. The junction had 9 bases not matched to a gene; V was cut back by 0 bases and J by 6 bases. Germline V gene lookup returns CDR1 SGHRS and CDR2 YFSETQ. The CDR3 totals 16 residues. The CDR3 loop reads CASSLARTGGFREQYF. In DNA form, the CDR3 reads TGCGCCAGCAGCTTGGCCCGGACAGGGGGGTTCCGCGAGCAGTACTTC.

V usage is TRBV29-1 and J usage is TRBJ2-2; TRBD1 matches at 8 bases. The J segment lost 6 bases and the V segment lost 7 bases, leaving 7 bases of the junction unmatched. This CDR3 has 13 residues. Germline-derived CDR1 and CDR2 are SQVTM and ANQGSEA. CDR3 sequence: CSARTGQAGELFF. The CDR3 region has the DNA TGCAGCGCCAGGACAGGGCAGGCCGGGGAGCTGTTTTTT.

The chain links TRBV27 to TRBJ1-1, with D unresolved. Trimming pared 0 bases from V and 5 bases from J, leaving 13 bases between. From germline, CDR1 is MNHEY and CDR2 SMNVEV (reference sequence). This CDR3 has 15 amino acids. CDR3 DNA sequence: TGTGCCAGCAGTTTATCACAGCGGGGATGGACTGAAGCTTTCTTT. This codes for CASSLSQRGWTEAFF.

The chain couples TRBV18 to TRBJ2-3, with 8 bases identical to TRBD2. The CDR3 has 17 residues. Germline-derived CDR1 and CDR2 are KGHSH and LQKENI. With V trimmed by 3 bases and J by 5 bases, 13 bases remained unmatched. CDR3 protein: CASSPAASSGNGDTQYF. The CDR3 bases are TGTGCCAGCTCACCGGCCGCGAGTAGCGGGAACGGAGATACGCAGTATTTT.

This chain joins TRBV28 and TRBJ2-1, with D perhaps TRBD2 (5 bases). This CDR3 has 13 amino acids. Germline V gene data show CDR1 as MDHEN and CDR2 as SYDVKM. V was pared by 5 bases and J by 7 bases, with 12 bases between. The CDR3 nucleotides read TGTGCCAGCAGTCCCTATGGGAGTAATGAGCAGTTCTTC. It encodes CASSPYGSNEQFF.

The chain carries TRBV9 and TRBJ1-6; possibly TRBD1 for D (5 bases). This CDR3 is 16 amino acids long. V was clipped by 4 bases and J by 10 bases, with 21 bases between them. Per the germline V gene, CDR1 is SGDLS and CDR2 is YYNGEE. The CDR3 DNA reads TGTGCCAGCAGCCCAACCCGCGGGGGAGGGAACTCACCCCTCCACTTT. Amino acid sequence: CASSPTRGGGNSPLHF.

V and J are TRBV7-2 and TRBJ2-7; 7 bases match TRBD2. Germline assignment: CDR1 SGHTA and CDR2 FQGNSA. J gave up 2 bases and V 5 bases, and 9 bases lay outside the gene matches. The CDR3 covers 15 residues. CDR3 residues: CASSQGSGSPYEQYF. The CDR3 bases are TGTGCCAGCAGCCAAGGTAGCGGGTCACCCTACGAGCAGTACTTC.

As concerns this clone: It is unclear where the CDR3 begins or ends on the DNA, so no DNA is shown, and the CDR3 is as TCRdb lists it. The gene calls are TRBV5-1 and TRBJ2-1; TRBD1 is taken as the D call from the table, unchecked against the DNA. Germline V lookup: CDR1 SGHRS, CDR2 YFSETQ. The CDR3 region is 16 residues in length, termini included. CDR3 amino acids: CASILDSGTGLDEQFF.

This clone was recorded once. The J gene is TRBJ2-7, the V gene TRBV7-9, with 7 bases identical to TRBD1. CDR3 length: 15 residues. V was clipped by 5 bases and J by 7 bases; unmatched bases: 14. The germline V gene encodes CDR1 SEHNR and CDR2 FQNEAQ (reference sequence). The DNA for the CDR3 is TGTGCCAGCAGCGGCTTTGGGACAGCCACTACGGAGCAGTACTTC. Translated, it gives CASSGFGTATTEQYF.

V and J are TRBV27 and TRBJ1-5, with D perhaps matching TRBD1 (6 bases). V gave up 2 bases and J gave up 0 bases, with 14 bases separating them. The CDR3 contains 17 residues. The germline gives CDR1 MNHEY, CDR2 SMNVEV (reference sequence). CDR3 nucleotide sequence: TGTGCCAGCAGTTTAAGGGGGTCAACCTTTAGCAATCAGCCCCAGCATTTT. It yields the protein CASSLRGSTFSNQPQHF.